The T cell receptor beta chain under discussion was sequenced for a study of cytomegalovirus exposure and HLA in healthy donors. Study-level information: The same platform was used for the 120 validation repertoires and the 650 to 800 first-cohort repertoires, a later analysis reported.

CDR3 length: 16 amino acids. Germline V gene lookup returns CDR1 SNHLY and CDR2 FYNNEI. V lost 4 bases and J lost 4; bases outside the gene matches: 6. TCRdb keeps only in-frame clones here, not all; method: immunoSEQ multiplex PCR. The sample has roughly 110,000 clones; approximately 90% are singletons. General study results and limits: Among TCR beta chains, those listed as cytomegalovirus-associated numbered about 160.

About this clone: Its antigen is as yet unknown.

This chain connects TRBV2 to TRBJ1-4; 10 positions match TRBD1. Specimen: PBMCs. This TCR came from a woman aged 18-35 years in good health and CMV-seropositive. The DNA for the CDR3 is TGTGCCAGCAGTGGACAGGGGGCATCCTATAATGAAAAACTGTTTTTT. This translates into CASSGQGASYNEKLFF.